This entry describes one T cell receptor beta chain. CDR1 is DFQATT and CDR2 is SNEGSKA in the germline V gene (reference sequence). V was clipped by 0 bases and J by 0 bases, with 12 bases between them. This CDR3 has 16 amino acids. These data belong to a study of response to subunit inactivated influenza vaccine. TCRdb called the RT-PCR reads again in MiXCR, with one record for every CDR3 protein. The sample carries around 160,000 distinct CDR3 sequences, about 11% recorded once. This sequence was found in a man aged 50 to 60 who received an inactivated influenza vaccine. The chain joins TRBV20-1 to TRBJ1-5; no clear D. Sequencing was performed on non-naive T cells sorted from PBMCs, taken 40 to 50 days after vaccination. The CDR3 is CSAREAENYSNQPQHF. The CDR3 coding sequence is TGCAGTGCTAGAGAGGCAGAAAACTATAGCAATCAGCCCCAGCATTTT.